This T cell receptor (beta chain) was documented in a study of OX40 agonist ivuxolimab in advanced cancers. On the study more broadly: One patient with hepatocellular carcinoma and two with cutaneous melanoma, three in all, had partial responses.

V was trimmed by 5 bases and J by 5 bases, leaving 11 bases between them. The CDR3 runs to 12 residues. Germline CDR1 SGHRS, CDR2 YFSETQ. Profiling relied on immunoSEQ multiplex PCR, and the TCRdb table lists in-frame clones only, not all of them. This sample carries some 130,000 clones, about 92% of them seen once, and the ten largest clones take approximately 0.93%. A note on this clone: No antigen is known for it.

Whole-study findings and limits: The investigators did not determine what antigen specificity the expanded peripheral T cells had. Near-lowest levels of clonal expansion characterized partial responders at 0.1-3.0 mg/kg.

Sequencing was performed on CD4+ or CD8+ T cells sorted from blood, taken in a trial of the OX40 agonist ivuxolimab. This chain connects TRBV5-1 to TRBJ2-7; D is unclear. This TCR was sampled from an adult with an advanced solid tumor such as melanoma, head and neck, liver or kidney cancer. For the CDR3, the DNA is TGCGCCAGCAGGTTTGGGGAACACGAGCAGTACTTC. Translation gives CASRFGEHEQYF. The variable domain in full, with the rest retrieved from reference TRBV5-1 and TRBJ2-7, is KAGVTQTPRYLIKTRGQQVTLSCSPISGHRSVSWYQQTPGQGLQFLFEYFSETQRNKGNFPGRFSGRQFSNSRSEMNVSTLELGDSALYLCASRFGEHEQYFGPGTRLTVT.